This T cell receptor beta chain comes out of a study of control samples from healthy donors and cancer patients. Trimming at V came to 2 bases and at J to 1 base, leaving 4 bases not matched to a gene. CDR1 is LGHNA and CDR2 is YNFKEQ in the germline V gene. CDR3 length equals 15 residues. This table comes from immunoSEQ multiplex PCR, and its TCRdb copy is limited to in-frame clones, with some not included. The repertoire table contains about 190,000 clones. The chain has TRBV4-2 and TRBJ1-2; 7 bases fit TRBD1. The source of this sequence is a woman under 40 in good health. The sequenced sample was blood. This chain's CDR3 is CASSQSTGINYGYTF. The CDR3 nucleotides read TGTGCCAGCAGCCAATCGACAGGGATTAACTATGGCTACACCTTC.